The clone carrying this T cell receptor (beta chain) was counted at least ten times. Its antigen remains unknown. TCRdb processed the reads anew with MiXCR; each CDR3 protein has one entry. Of about 890,000 distinct CDR3 sequences in the sample, approximately 31% were seen once. The data originate from a study of T cell repertoires in cytomegalovirus infection. Trimming removed 0 bases from V and 0 bases from J, with 5 bases in between. From germline, CDR1 is SGHVS and CDR2 FQNEAQ. The CDR3 runs 14 residues. This sequence was found in a human donor in good health (CMV status not recorded). Some clones in this sample may be carry-over from other donors' samples. The J gene is TRBJ1-1, the V gene TRBV7-8; D gene uncertain. The material was cultured CD8+ T cells from PBMCs, obtained from culture after CMV antigen stimulation. CDR3 loop: CASSLASLNTEAFF. In DNA form, the CDR3 reads TGTGCCAGCAGCTTAGCCAGCCTGAACACTGAAGCTTTCTTT.